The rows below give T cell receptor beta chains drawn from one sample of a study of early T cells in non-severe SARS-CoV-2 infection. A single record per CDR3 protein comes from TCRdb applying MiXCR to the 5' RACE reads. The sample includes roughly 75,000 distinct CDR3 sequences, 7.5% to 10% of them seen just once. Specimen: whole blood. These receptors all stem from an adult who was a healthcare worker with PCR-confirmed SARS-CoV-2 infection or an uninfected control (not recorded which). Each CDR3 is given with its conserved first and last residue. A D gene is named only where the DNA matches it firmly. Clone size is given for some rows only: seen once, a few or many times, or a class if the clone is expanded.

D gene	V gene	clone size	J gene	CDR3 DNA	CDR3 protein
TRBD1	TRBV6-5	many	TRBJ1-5	TGTGCCAGCAGTGCGGACAGGGGAAGCAATCAGCCCCAGCATTTT	CASSADRGSNQPQHF
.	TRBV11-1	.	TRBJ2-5	TGTGCCAGCAGCTTAGTGGATGAGACCCAGTACTTC	CASSLVDETQYF
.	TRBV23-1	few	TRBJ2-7	TGCGCCAGCAGTCAGCCTTATCGACAGACGTCTGACCACTACGAGCAGTACTTC	CASSQPYRQTSDHYEQYF
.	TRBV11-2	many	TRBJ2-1	TGTGCCAGCAGCCTCCTAGCTACCGAGCAGTTCTTC	CASSLLATEQFF
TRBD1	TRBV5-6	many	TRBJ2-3	TGTGCCAGCAGCCTCCAGACAGGGTACACAGATACGCAGTATTTT	CASSLQTGYTDTQYF
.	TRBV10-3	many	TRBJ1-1	TGTGCCATCAGCCCGGTCTTGGAGAACACTGAAGCTTTCTTT	CAISPVLENTEAFF
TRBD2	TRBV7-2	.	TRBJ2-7	TGTGCCAGCAGCAAACGGACTAGCGGGAGTTACGAGCAGTACTTC	CASSKRTSGSYEQYF
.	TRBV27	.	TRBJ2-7	TGTGCCAGCAGTTTATCGGCAGGGTCGGACGAGCAGTACTTC	CASSLSAGSDEQYF
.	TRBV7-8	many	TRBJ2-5	TGTGCCAGCAGCTTGCGCCAAGCCTGGACCCAGTACTTC	CASSLRQAWTQYF
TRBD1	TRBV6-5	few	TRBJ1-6	TGTGCCAGCAACCCAGGGGGCGCGGATAATTCACCCCTCCACTTT	CASNPGGADNSPLHF
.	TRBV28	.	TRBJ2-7	TGTGCCAGCAGTTTATACCTCGGCCTGAGCTCCTACGAGCAGTACTTC	CASSLYLGLSSYEQYF
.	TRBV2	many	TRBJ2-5	TGTGCCAGCACTGGGGCACAACGAGAGACCCAGTACTTC	CASTGAQRETQYF
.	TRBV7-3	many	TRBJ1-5	TGTGCCAGCAGCTTCGGCAGGGTCTTAGGACAGCCCCAGCATTTT	CASSFGRVLGQPQHF
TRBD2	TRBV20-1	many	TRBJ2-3	TGCAGTGCTAGACCCACTAGCGGGAACACAGATACGCAGTATTTT	CSARPTSGNTDTQYF
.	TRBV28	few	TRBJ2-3	TGTGCCAGCTCACCGGGAGCCATAAGGGATACGCAGTATTTT	CASSPGAIRDTQYF
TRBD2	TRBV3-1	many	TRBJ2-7	TGTGCCAGCAGCCAAGATTCGACCAGCGGGAGATACGAGCAGTACTTC	CASSQDSTSGRYEQYF
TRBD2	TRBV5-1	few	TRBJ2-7	TGCGCCAGCAGCCTTAGCGGGGGTACCTACGAGCAGTACTTC	CASSLSGGTYEQYF
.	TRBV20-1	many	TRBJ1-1	TGCAGTGCTAGGTTACAGGGCACTGAAGCTTTCTTT	CSARLQGTEAFF
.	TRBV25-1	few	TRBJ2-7	TGTGCCAGCAGCTCCGGCCCGGCCTACGAGCAGTACTTC	CASSSGPAYEQYF
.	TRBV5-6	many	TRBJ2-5	TGTGCCAGCAGGCCATGGGGCAGACAAGAGACCCAGTACTTC	CASRPWGRQETQYF
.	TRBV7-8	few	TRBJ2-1	TGTGCCAGCAGCTTAGTGTTGGGAAGAAATTCCTACAATGAGCAGTTCTTC	CASSLVLGRNSYNEQFF
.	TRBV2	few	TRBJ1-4	TGTGCCACGGCGGGGCCAAATGAAAAACTGTTTTTT	CATAGPNEKLFF
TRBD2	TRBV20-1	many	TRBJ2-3	TGCAGTGCCGGAGCGGGGGGGTTTACGGATACGCAGTATTTT	CSAGAGGFTDTQYF
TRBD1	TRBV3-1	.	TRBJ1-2	TGTGCCAGCAGCCATGGGACAGGCACTAACTATGGCTACACCTTC	CASSHGTGTNYGYTF
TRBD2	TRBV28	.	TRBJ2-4	TGTGCCAGCAACCCTCTGCGGGGGAGCGGCATTCAGTACTTC	CASNPLRGSGIQYF
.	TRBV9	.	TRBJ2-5	TGTGCCAGCAGCGTAGGGGTTAGCCCGGGGGAGACCCAGTACTTC	CASSVGVSPGETQYF
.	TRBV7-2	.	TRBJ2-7	TGTGCCGCCCGGGCAGGGAATTCCGAGCAGTACTTC	CAARAGNSEQYF
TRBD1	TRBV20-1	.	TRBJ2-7	TGCAGTGCTTCACAGGGGGACCACGAGCAGTACTTC	CSASQGDHEQYF
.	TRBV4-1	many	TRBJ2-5	TGCGCCAGCAGCCAATGGCGCGGAGAGACCCAGTACTTC	CASSQWRGETQYF
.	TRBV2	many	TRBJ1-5	TGTGCCAGCAGTGTAGAAGTCGATCAGCCCCAGCATTTT	CASSVEVDQPQHF
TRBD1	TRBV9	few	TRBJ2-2	TGTGCCAGCACCACGGACAGGCGGTCCGGGGAGCTGTTTTTT	CASTTDRRSGELFF
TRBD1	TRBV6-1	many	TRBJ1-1	TGTGCCAGCAGCCGGACAGGGGACGCGAACACTGAAGCTTTCTTT	CASSRTGDANTEAFF
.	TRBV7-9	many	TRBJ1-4	TGTGCCAGCAGCTTGGACCTTCGGAATGAAAAACTGTTTTTT	CASSLDLRNEKLFF
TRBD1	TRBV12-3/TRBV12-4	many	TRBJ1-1	TGTGCCAGCAGTTGGAGGGGGCGAGTGGGGACTGAAGCTTTCTTT	CASSWRGRVGTEAFF
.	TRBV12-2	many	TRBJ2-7	TGTGCAAGTCCCTCCCCAGATTCCTACTCCTACGAGCAGTACTTC	CASPSPDSYSYEQYF
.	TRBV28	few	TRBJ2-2	TGTGCCAGCAGTTTAGTCCGGAACCTGAACACCGGGGAGCTGTTTTTT	CASSLVRNLNTGELFF
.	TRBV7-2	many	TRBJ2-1	TGTGCCAGCAGCTTGGGTATCAGCTCCTACAATGAGCAGTTCTTC	CASSLGISSYNEQFF
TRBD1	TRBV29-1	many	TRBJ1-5	TGCAGCGTTGCGACAGGGGTCGGCAATCAGCCCCAGCATTTT	CSVATGVGNQPQHF